The entry below describes one TCR beta chain. The identical CDR3 is also encoded by other nucleotide sequences in the sample. It was autoimmune disease history or systemic immunosuppression that excluded patients. This specimen belongs to a study of OX40 agonist ivuxolimab in advanced cancers. The repertoire was sequenced with immunoSEQ multiplex PCR; TCRdb's copy has only in-frame clones and lacks some. The sample lists approximately 76,000 clones; approximately 86% were seen once. The V gene lost 4 bases and the J gene lost 4 bases, with 12 bases spanning the gap. Germline CDR1 SGHRS, CDR2 YFSETQ. The CDR3 is 14 residues long.

The source of this sequence is an adult with an advanced solid tumor such as melanoma, head and neck, liver or kidney cancer. This specimen consisted of CD4+ or CD8+ T cells sorted from blood, obtained in a trial of the OX40 agonist ivuxolimab. V is TRBV5-1 and J is TRBJ1-3, with D possibly matching TRBD1 (5 bases). The CDR3, as DNA: TGCGCCAGCAGCGATGGAGGGGTAGGAAACACCATATATTTT. It yields the protein CASSDGGVGNTIYF. The full variable domain, its missing parts supplied by reference TRBV5-1 and TRBJ1-3, is KAGVTQTPRYLIKTRGQQVTLSCSPISGHRSVSWYQQTPGQGLQFLFEYFSETQRNKGNFPGRFSGRQFSNSRSEMNVSTLELGDSALYLCASSDGGVGNTIYFGEGSWLTVV.